This TCR beta chain was sequenced during a study of post-analysis software for immune sequencing data. Study in general: Included among the disease courses, which were recorded for the cohort, were relapsing-remitting, secondary progressive and progressive-relapsing multiple sclerosis. General study findings and limits: In multiple sclerosis, normalized Chao1 diversity was significantly below that of controls. Roughly five TRBV segments appeared more often in patients than in controls, and TRBV5-6, TRBV5-1 and TRBV20-1 were among these.

With 3 bases removed from V and 2 bases from J, the gap between germline ends came to 12 bases. The length of the CDR3 is 14 residues. Germline lookup yields CDR1 DFQATT and CDR2 SNEGSKA (reference sequence). As concerns this clonotype: The target antigen is unknown.

Every TCR beta cDNA library bore unique molecular identifiers. TCRdb reanalysed the PCR reads using MiXCR and keeps one entry per CDR3 protein. The sample has 820,000 or so distinct CDR3 sequences, about 57% seen once. The receptor was isolated from a girl under 18 with multiple sclerosis. This chain uses TRBV20-1 with TRBJ2-3; a possible D gene is TRBD2 (6 bases). The sequencing input was blood. This chain's CDR3 is CSARRRGLTDTQYF. Written as DNA, the CDR3 is TGCAGTGCTAGGCGGCGGGGACTCACAGATACGCAGTATTTT.